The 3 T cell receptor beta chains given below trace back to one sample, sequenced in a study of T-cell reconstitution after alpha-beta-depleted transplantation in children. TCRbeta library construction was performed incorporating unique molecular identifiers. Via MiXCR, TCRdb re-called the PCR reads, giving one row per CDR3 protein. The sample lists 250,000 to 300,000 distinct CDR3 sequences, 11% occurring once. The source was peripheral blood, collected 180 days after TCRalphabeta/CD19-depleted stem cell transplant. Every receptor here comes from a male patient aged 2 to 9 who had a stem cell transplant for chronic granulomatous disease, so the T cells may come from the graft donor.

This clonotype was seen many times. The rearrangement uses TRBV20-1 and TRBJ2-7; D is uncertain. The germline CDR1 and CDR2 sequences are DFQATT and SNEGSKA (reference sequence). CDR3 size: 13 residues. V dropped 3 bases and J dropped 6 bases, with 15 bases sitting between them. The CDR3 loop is CSASLAKPPEQYF. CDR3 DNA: TGCAGTGCTAGCCTGGCGAAGCCCCCCGAGCAGTACTTC.

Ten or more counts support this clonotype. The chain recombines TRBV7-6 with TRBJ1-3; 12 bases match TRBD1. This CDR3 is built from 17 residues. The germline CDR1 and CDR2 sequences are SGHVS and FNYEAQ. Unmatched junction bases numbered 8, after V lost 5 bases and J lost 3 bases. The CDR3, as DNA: TGTGCCAGCAGCCTCCAGGGACAGGGGGCTAATGGAAACACCATATATTTT. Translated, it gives CASSLQGQGANGNTIYF.

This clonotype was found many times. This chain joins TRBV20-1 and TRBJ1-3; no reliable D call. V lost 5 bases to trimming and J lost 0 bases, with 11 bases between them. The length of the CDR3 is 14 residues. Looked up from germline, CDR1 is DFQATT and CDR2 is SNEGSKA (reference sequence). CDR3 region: CSAYDGNSGNTIYF. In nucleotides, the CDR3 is TGCAGTGCTTACGACGGCAACTCTGGAAACACCATATATTTT.